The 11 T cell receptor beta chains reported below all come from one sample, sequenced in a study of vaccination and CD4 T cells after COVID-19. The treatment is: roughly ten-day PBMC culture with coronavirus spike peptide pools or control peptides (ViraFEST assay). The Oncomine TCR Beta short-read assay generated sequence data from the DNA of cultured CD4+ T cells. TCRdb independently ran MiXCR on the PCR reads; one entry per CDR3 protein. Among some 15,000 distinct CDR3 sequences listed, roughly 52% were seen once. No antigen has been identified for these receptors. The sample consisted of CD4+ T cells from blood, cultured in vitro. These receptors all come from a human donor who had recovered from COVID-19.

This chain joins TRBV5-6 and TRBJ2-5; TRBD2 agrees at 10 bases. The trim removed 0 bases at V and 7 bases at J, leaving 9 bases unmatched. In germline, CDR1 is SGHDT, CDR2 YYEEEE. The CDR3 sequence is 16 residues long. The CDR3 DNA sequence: TGTGCCAGCAGCTTGGTCCAGCGGGGGGGCCGGGGGACCCAGTACTTC. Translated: CASSLVQRGGRGTQYF.

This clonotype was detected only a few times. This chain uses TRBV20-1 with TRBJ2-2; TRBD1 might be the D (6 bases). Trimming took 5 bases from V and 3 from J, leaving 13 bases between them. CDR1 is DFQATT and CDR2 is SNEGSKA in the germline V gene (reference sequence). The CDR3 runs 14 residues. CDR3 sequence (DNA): TGCAGTGCTTACAGGGTCGTGGACACCGGGGAGCTGTTTTTT. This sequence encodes CSAYRVVDTGELFF.

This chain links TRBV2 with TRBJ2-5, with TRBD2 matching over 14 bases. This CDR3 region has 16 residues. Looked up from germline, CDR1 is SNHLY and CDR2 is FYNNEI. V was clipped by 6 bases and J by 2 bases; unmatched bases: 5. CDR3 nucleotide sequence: TGTGCCAGCAGCCTGGGACTAGCGGGGGCACAAGAGACCCAGTACTTC. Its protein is CASSLGLAGAQETQYF.

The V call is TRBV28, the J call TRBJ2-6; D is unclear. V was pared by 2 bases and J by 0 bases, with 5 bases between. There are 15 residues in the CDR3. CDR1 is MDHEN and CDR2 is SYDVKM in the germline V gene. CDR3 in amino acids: CASSLLSSGANVLTF. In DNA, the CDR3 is TGTGCCAGCAGTTTACTGTCCTCTGGGGCCAACGTCCTGACTTTC.

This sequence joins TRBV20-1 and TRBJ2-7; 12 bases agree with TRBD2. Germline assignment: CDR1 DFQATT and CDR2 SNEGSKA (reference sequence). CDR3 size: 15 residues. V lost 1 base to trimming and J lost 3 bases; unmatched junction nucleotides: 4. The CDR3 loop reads CSARVAGLAGYEQYF. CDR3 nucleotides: TGCAGTGCTAGAGTAGCGGGACTAGCGGGCTACGAGCAGTACTTC.

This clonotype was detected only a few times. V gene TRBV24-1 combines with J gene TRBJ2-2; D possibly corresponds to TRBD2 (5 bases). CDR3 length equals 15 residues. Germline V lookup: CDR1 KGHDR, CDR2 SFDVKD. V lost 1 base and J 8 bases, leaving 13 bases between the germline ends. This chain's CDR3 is CATSDFSTSGGELFF. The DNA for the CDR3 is TGTGCCACCAGTGATTTCTCCACCTCGGGAGGGGAGCTGTTTTTT.

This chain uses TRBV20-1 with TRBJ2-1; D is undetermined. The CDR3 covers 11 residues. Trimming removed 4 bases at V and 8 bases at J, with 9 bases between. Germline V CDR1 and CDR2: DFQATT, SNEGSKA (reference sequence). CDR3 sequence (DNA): TGCAGTGCTACTAGTAGCCATGAGCAGTTCTTC. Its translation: CSATSSHEQFF.

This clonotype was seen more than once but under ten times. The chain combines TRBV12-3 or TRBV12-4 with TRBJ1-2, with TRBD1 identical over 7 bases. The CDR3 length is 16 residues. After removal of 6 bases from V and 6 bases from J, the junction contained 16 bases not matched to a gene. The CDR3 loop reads CASSPTVEGAPDGYTF. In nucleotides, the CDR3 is TGTGCCAGCAGCCCGACTGTGGAGGGGGCGCCCGATGGCTACACCTTC.

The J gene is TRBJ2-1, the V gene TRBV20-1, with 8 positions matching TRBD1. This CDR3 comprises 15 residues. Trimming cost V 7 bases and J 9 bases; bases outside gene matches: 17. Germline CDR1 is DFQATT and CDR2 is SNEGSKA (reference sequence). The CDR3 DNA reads TGCAGTGGGGGGCCTTCCAAAACAGGGGGTCTTGAGCAGTTCTTC. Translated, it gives CSGGPSKTGGLEQFF.

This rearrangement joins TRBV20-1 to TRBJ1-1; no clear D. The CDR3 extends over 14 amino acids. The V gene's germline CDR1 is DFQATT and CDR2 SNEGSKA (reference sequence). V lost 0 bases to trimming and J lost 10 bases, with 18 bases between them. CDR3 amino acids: CSAREYPQAHVAFF. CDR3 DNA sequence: TGCAGTGCTAGAGAATATCCGCAGGCACACGTAGCTTTCTTT.

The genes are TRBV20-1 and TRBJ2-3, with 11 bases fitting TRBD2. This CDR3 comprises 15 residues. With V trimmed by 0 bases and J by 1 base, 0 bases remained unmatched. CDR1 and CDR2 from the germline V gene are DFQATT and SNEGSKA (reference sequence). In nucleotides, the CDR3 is TGCAGTGCTAGAGATAGCGGGAGGGGCACAGATACGCAGTATTTT. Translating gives CSARDSGRGTDTQYF.